A single sample gave rise to the 30 T cell receptor beta chains below, sequenced in a study of T cell changes during pregnancy in multiple sclerosis. The data were produced by immunoSEQ multiplex PCR, yet TCRdb's version contains in-frame clones alone and is incomplete. The sample holds 20,000 to 25,000 clones, about 89% seen once. Sequenced here: CD8+ T cells from peripheral blood mononuclear cells, sampled in the first trimester of pregnancy. These receptors were taken from a female donor with multiple sclerosis, enrolled in a pregnancy study.

The chain couples TRBV7-2 to TRBJ2-5, with 7 bases fitting TRBD2. The V gene end was trimmed by 2 bases and the J gene end by 5 bases; junction bases not matched to a gene: 8. The germline CDR1 and CDR2 sequences are SGHTA and FQGNSA. The CDR3 contains 15 residues. The CDR3 DNA reads as TGTGCCAGCAGCTTAATAGGACTAGGGTGGGAGACCCAGTACTTC. It codes for CASSLIGLGWETQYF.

This rearrangement joins TRBV5-4 to TRBJ2-3, with 12 bases that match TRBD1. The CDR3 covers 17 residues. Germline V lookup: CDR1 SGHNT, CDR2 YYREEE (reference sequence). The J segment lost 4 bases and the V segment lost 6 bases, leaving 12 bases of the junction unmatched. The CDR3 spells CASTDHSGQGAADTQYF. For the CDR3, the DNA is TGTGCCAGCACCGATCACTCGGGACAGGGGGCTGCAGATACGCAGTATTTT.

V gene TRBV15 combines with J gene TRBJ2-5; 12 bases fit TRBD2. V lost 0 bases, J lost 3 bases, and 8 bases stayed unmatched. CDR3 length: 18 residues. Per germline, CDR1 LNHNV and CDR2 YYDKDF (reference sequence). The CDR3 nucleotides read TGTGCCACCAGCAGAGATTACAGACTAGCGGGAGTAGAAGAGACCCAGTACTTC. The encoded protein is CATSRDYRLAGVEETQYF.

The CDR3 sequence: CASSHFSGTSTDTQYF. The CDR3 DNA reads TGCGCCAGCAGCCATTTTAGCGGAACTAGCACAGATACGCAGTATTTT. V gene TRBV4-1 combines with J gene TRBJ2-3, with D possibly matching TRBD2 (6 bases). The CDR3 is 16 residues long. Deletions cut 3 bases from V and 0 bases from J, with 13 bases between. The germline CDR1 and CDR2 sequences are MGHRA and YSYEKL.

The chain joins TRBV28 to TRBJ2-5; TRBD1 matches at 8 bases. Germline V lookup: CDR1 MDHEN, CDR2 SYDVKM. With 3 bases clipped from V and 3 bases from J, the junction kept 3 bases outside the gene matches. This CDR3 region has 14 residues. CDR3 DNA: TGTGCCAGCAGTTTTCGACAGGGGAAAGAGACCCAGTACTTC. Protein: CASSFRQGKETQYF. The full variable domain, with the rest looked up from reference TRBV28 and TRBJ2-5, is DVKVTQSSRYLVKRTGEKVFLECVQDMDHENMFWYRQDPGLGLRLIYFSYDVKMKEKGDIPEGYSVSREKKERFSLILESASTNQTSMYLCASSFRQGKETQYFGPGTRLLVL.

This clone was seen a single time. J is TRBJ2-7 and V is TRBV4-1; TRBD2 aligns across 8 bases. The length of the CDR3 is 17 residues. Germline CDR1 is MGHRA and CDR2 is YSYEKL. With 3 bases clipped from V and 2 bases from J, the junction kept 12 bases outside the gene matches. As DNA, the CDR3 is TGCGCCAGCAGCCATTCTCCCGGGACTAGGGATACCTACGAGCAGTACTTC. Protein sequence: CASSHSPGTRDTYEQYF.

This chain connects TRBV21-1 to TRBJ2-7; the D segment call TRBD2 is taken from the table without a DNA check. TRBV21-1 is a documented pseudogene. There are 19 residues in the CDR3. CDR3 coding DNA: TGTGCCAGCAGCCCCGTAACAGGCGGGAACCCCTGGGTCTCCTACGAGCAGTACTTC. It codes for CASSPVTGGNPWVSYEQYF.

The chain recombines TRBV4-3 with TRBJ1-1, with 7 positions matching TRBD1. In germline, CDR1 is LGHNA, CDR2 YSLEER. V shed 0 bases and J 0 bases; nucleotides not matched to a gene: 1. The CDR3 is 15 residues long. The CDR3: CASSQDTGVNTEAFF. CDR3 sequence (DNA): TGCGCCAGCAGCCAAGATACAGGGGTGAACACTGAAGCTTTCTTT.

The gene calls are TRBV28 and TRBJ2-2; no firm D call. Germline assignment: CDR1 MDHEN and CDR2 SYDVKM. V was cut by 3 bases and J by 6 bases, with 5 bases left in between. There are 12 residues in the CDR3. CDR3 region: CASSFIAGELFF. CDR3 in DNA: TGTGCCAGCAGTTTTATAGCCGGGGAGCTGTTTTTT.

The chain couples TRBV10-3 to TRBJ2-7; 7 bases match TRBD2. V shed 8 bases, J shed 3 bases, and the junction held 10 bases outside the gene matches. Germline loops: CDR1 ENHRY, CDR2 SYGVKD. The CDR3 length is 14 residues. CDR3 nucleotide sequence: TGTGCCATCTCTTCCGGGGCGGGAGTCTACGAGCAGTACTTC. As protein: CAISSGAGVYEQYF.

J is TRBJ2-2 and V is TRBV29-1; maybe TRBD2 (6 bases). Deletions cut 8 bases from V and 6 bases from J, with 13 bases between. CDR1 is SQVTM and CDR2 is ANQGSEA in the germline V gene. This CDR3 is 12 amino acids long. The CDR3 reads CSNREKPGELFF. In DNA, the CDR3 is TGCAGCAACCGGGAGAAACCCGGGGAGCTGTTTTTT.

The chain recombines TRBV5-1 with TRBJ2-3; D is perhaps TRBD1 (6 bases). There are 12 residues in the CDR3. Germline loops: CDR1 SGHRS, CDR2 YFSETQ. Trimming stripped 5 bases from V and 5 bases from J, with 9 bases between. The CDR3 sequence: CASRGAIDTQYF. CDR3 DNA: TGCGCCAGCAGGGGGGCTATAGATACGCAGTATTTT.

CDR3 sequence reads: CASSQDRGTPTYEQYF. In nucleotides, the CDR3 is TGTGCCAGCAGCCAAGATAGGGGGACGCCTACCTACGAGCAGTACTTC. The rearrangement links TRBV4-2 to TRBJ2-7; possibly TRBD1 for D (6 bases). V was clipped by 0 bases and J by 2 bases, with 14 bases between them. The CDR3 spans 16 residues. CDR1 LGHNA and CDR2 YNFKEQ come from the germline V gene.

The rearrangement uses TRBV27 and TRBJ1-1, with 8 bases aligning to TRBD1. Losses at the gene ends were 5 bases for V and 3 bases for J; bases not matched to a gene: 11. Germline CDR1 MNHEY, CDR2 SMNVEV (reference sequence). The CDR3 runs to 16 residues. CDR3 in DNA: TGTGCCAGCAGTATGCTGACAGGGGCGGTGGACACTGAAGCTTTCTTT. Protein sequence: CASSMLTGAVDTEAFF.

This chain uses TRBV5-4 with TRBJ2-1; a weak D match, TRBD2 (5 bases). CDR3 length equals 14 residues. The V end lost 0 bases, the J end lost 4 bases, and 8 bases lay between the germline ends. Germline V gene sequence: CDR1 SGHNT, CDR2 YYREEE (reference sequence). In nucleotides, the CDR3 is TGTGCCAGCAGCTTGGTCCCGGGGTACAATGAGCAGTTCTTC. Its protein is CASSLVPGYNEQFF.

This clone was seen only once. The CDR3 DNA sequence: TGTGCCAGCAGTCATTACAATGAGCAGTTCTTC. This sequence encodes CASSHYNEQFF. V usage is TRBV7-2 and J usage is TRBJ2-1; D uncertain. Germline V CDR1 and CDR2: SGHTA, FQGNSA. Trimming removed 6 bases at V and 4 bases at J, with 4 bases between. The CDR3 sequence is 11 residues long.

The rearrangement uses TRBV5-1 and TRBJ2-5; 7 bases agree with TRBD2. The J call is in doubt because the DNA end fits TRBJ2-7 better. The CDR3 covers 15 residues. CDR1 is SGHRS, CDR2 YFSETQ, per germline. This CDR3 reads CASSLGEGSDYEQYF. CDR3 bases: TGCGCCAGCAGCTTGGGGGAGGGGTCCGACTACGAGCAGTACTTC.

Only a few counts were recorded for this clone. The gene calls are TRBV28 and TRBJ2-7; 13 bases are shared with TRBD2. This CDR3 is built from 18 residues. Losses at the gene ends were 7 bases for V and 3 bases for J; bases not matched to a gene: 15. Germline values: CDR1 MDHEN, CDR2 SYDVKM. Written as DNA, the CDR3 is TGTGCCAGCACCCTAGGGACTAGCGGGAACTTCGTCTTCTACGAGCAGTACTTC. Protein product: CASTLGTSGNFVFYEQYF.

The J gene is TRBJ2-5, the V gene TRBV11-3; tentative D call: TRBD2 (5 bases). The V gene's germline CDR1 is SGHNT and CDR2 YENEEA. Trimming took off 3 bases at V and 1 base at J, with 9 bases between the two ends. The CDR3 covers 14 residues. The CDR3 is CASSLPGSQETQYF. The CDR3 DNA is TGTGCCAGCAGCTTGCCGGGGAGCCAAGAGACCCAGTACTTC.

This clone was seen a few times. J is TRBJ1-2 and V is TRBV19; D may be TRBD1 (5 bases). Germline-derived CDR1 and CDR2 are LNHDA and SQIVND (reference sequence). V gave up 6 bases and J gave up 8 bases, with 13 bases separating them. The CDR3 length is 12 residues. CDR3 protein: CASRGLSRGYTF. The CDR3 nucleotides are TGTGCCAGTAGGGGACTTTCACGGGGCTACACCTTC. The variable domain in full, with the rest retrieved from reference TRBV19 and TRBJ1-2, is DGGITQSPKYLFRKEGQNVTLSCEQNLNHDAMYWYRQDPGQGLRLIYYSQIVNDFQKGDIAEGYSVSREKKESFPLTVTSAQKNPTAFYLCASRGLSRGYTFGSGTRLTVV.

This clone was seen a few times. The CDR3 nucleotides are TGTGCCAGCAGTGAAGGAGTTGCAGGGAACACTGAAGCTTTCTTT. It yields the protein CASSEGVAGNTEAFF. J is TRBJ1-1 and V is TRBV6-1; D is ambiguous. V gave up 1 base and J gave up 1 base, with 10 bases separating them. This CDR3 is built from 15 residues. Germline V gene sequence: CDR1 MNHNS, CDR2 SASEGT.

The chain employs TRBV10-3 and TRBJ2-1; 8 bases line up with TRBD1. Germline V gene data show CDR1 as ENHRY and CDR2 as SYGVKD. This CDR3 region has 15 residues. V lost 5 bases, J lost 6 bases, and 9 bases stayed unmatched. The CDR3 sequence: CAISSQGASFNEQFF. The DNA of the CDR3 is TGTGCCATCAGTTCCCAGGGGGCTAGCTTCAATGAGCAGTTCTTC.

The rearrangement joins TRBV19 to TRBJ2-3, with 10 bases fitting TRBD2. With 4 bases clipped from V and 4 bases from J, the junction kept 8 bases outside the gene matches. The CDR3 totals 16 residues. Germline V gives CDR1 LNHDA, CDR2 SQIVND (reference sequence). The CDR3 bases are TGTGCCAGTAGTAGGGGACTAGCGATGCTGGCAGATACGCAGTATTTT. Its translation is CASSRGLAMLADTQYF.

V usage is TRBV11-2 and J usage is TRBJ2-7; 10 nucleotides match TRBD1. Germline CDR1 is SGHAT and CDR2 is FQNNGV. J gave up 5 bases and V 3 bases, and 7 bases lay outside the gene matches. The CDR3 runs to 15 residues. Here the CDR3 reads CASSFYDRGQDEQYF. CDR3 nucleotide sequence: TGTGCCAGCAGCTTCTATGACAGGGGGCAGGACGAGCAGTACTTC.

The chain joins TRBV10-3 to TRBJ2-1; the D gene is possibly TRBD1 (5 bases). Between the trimmed V and J ends, which lost 8 bases and 3 bases, there was a span of 11 bases. Germline CDR1 ENHRY, CDR2 SYGVKD. The CDR3 has 13 residues. The CDR3 DNA reads TGTGCCATCGGGGCGGAGAGCTACAATGAGCAGTTCTTC. Translating gives CAIGAESYNEQFF.

V gene TRBV4-3 combines with J gene TRBJ2-7, with a tentative D call TRBD1 (6 bases). Trimming cost V 3 bases and J 2 bases, with 14 bases left between them. The CDR3 is made up of 15 amino acids. The germline gives CDR1 LGHNA, CDR2 YSLEER. CDR3 amino acids: CASSQGRTAPYEQYF. The CDR3 nucleotides read TGCGCCAGCAGCCAGGGACGGACAGCCCCCTACGAGCAGTACTTC.

The chain employs TRBV6-4 and TRBJ2-1, with 8 bases fitting TRBD2. Germline trimming cut 3 bases from V and 1 base from J; bases unmatched to any gene: 8. The CDR3 has 17 amino acids. Germline V gene sequence: CDR1 MRHNA, CDR2 SNTAGT. CDR3 nucleotides: TGTGCCAGCAGTGATTTCACTAGCGGACCTTCCTACAATGAGCAGTTCTTC. Protein product: CASSDFTSGPSYNEQFF.

The V call is TRBV28, the J call TRBJ1-5; D ambiguous. Germline V gene sequence: CDR1 MDHEN, CDR2 SYDVKM. V shed 7 bases and J shed 1 base, with 17 bases lying between them. CDR3 length: 16 amino acids. CDR3 loop: CASNNRGGYSNQPQHF. The CDR3 DNA is TGTGCCAGCAACAACCGGGGAGGGTACAGCAATCAGCCCCAGCATTTT.

V and J are TRBV27 and TRBJ2-7; D may be TRBD2 (6 bases). This CDR3 contains 13 residues. The V end lost 2 bases, the J end lost 3 bases, and 8 bases lay between the germline ends. Germline V gene lookup returns CDR1 MNHEY and CDR2 SMNVEV (reference sequence). The CDR3 sequence: CASSLGGNYEQYF. CDR3 nucleotide sequence: TGTGCCAGCAGTTTAGGGGGGAACTACGAGCAGTACTTC.

J is TRBJ2-2 and V is TRBV6-4, with D maybe TRBD2 (6 bases). V lost 2 bases, J lost 5 bases, and 6 bases lay in between. Looked up from germline, CDR1 is MRHNA and CDR2 is SNTAGT. CDR3 length: 13 residues. The CDR3 DNA is TGTGCCAGCAGTGACGGAGGGACCGGGGAGCTGTTTTTT. This translates into CASSDGGTGELFF.